The clone carrying this T cell receptor (beta chain) was seen only a few times. The CDR3 loop spans 14 amino acids. Germline V CDR1 and CDR2: LGHNA, YSLEER. Trimming at V came to 2 bases and at J to 1 base, leaving 2 bases not matched to a gene. The sample originates from a study of T-cell reconstitution after alpha-beta-depleted transplantation in children. During its preparation, the TCRbeta library received unique molecular identifiers. Via MiXCR, TCRdb re-called the PCR reads, giving one row per CDR3 protein. The table lists about 690,000 distinct CDR3 sequences, approximately 16% of them singletons.

The source was PBMCs from the stem cell graft donor, collected from the stem cell graft. The rearrangement joins TRBV4-3 to TRBJ2-7, with TRBD1 matching 7 bases. The clonotype was recovered from a human donor who donated a stem cell graft to a child with acute myeloid leukemia. CDR3 nucleotides: TGCGCCAGCAGCCAATGGACAGGTTCCTACGAGCAGTACTTC. This codes for CASSQWTGSYEQYF.